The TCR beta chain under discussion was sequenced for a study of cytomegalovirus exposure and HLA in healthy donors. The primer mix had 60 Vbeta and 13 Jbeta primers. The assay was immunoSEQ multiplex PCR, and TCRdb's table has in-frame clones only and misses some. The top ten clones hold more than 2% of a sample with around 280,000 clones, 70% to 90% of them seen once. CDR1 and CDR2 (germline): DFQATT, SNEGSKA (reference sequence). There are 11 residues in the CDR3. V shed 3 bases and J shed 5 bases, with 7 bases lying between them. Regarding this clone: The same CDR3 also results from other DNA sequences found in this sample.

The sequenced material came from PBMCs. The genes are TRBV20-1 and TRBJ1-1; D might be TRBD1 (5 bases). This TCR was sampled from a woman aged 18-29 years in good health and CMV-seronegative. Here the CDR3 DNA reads TGCAGTGCTAGGGGGGGAACTGAAGCTTTCTTT. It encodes CSARGGTEAFF.